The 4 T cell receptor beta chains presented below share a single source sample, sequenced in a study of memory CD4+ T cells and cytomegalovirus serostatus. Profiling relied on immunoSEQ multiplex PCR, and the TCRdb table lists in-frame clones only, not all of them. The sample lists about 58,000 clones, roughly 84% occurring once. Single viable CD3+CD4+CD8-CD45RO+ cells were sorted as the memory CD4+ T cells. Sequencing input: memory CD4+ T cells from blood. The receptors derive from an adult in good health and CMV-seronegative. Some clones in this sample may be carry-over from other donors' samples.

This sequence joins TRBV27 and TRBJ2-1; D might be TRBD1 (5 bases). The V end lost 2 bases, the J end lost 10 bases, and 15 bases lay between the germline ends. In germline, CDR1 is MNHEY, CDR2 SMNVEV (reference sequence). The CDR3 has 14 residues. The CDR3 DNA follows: TGTGCCAGCAGTTTAGCCGCAGGGTACAGCGAGCAGTTCTTC. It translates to CASSLAAGYSEQFF.

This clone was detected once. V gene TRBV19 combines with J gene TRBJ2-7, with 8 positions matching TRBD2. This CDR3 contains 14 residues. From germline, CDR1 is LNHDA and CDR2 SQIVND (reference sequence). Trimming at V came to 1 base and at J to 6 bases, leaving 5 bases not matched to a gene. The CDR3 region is CASSIVGLGGEQYF. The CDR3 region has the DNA TGTGCCAGTAGTATAGTGGGACTAGGTGGCGAGCAGTACTTC.

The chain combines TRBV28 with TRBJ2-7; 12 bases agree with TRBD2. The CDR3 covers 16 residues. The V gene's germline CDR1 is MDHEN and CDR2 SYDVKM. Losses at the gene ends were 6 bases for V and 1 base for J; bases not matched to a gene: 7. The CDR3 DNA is TGTGCCAGCAGGCCGGGACTAGCGGGCTCATCCTACGAGCAGTACTTC. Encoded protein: CASRPGLAGSSYEQYF.

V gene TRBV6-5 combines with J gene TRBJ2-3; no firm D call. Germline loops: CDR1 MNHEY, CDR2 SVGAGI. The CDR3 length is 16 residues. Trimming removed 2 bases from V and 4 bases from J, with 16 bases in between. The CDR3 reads CASSYAAGPLPDTQYF. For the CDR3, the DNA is TGTGCCAGCAGTTACGCGGCAGGACCTCTTCCAGATACGCAGTATTTT.